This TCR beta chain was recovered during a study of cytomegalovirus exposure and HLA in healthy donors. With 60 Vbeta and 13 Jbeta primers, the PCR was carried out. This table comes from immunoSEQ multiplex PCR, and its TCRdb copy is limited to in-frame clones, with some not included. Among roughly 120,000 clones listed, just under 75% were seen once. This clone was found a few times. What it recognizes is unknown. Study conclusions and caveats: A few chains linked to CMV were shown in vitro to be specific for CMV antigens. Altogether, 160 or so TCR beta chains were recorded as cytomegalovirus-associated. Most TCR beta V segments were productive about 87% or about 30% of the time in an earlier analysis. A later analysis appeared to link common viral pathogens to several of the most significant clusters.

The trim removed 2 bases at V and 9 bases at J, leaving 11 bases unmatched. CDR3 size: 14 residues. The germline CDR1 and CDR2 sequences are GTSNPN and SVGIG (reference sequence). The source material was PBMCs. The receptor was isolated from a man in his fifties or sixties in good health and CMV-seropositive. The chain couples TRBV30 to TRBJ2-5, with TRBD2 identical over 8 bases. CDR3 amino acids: CAWSYGGAGAPQYF. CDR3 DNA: TGTGCCTGGAGTTATGGGGGAGCGGGGGCGCCCCAGTACTTC.